One sample yielded the 25 T cell receptor beta chains listed below, sequenced in a study of OX40 agonist ivuxolimab in advanced cancers. TCRdb's table, derived via immunoSEQ multiplex PCR, lists solely in-frame clones and lacks some. The sample holds around 55,000 clones; around three quarters are singletons and the top ten take roughly 6.3%. This specimen consisted of CD4+ or CD8+ T cells sorted from blood, obtained in a trial of the OX40 agonist ivuxolimab. These receptors all come from an adult with an advanced solid tumor such as melanoma, head and neck, liver or kidney cancer.

The chain carries TRBV7-2 and TRBJ2-2; no clear D gene. Germline assignment: CDR1 SGHTA and CDR2 FQGNSA. The CDR3 totals 14 residues. V was cut by 2 bases and J by 0 bases, with 4 bases left in between. The CDR3, as DNA: TGTGCCAGCAGCTTAACGCCGAACACCGGGGAGCTGTTTTTT. It encodes CASSLTPNTGELFF.

The sample holds a few counts of this clone. This sequence joins TRBV5-1 and TRBJ1-6, with D unresolved. Trimming stripped 3 bases from V and 8 bases from J, with 12 bases between. Germline V gives CDR1 SGHRS, CDR2 YFSETQ. There are 14 residues in the CDR3. The CDR3 DNA sequence: TGCGCCAGCAGCTGGGTCTCCGGGGATTCACCCCTCCACTTT. Its translation: CASSWVSGDSPLHF.

The CDR3 protein is CASSLQTNPGEQYF. For the CDR3, the DNA is TGTGCCAGCTCACTACAGACTAACCCAGGCGAGCAGTACTTC. The gene calls are TRBV18 and TRBJ2-7; D possibly corresponds to TRBD2 (5 bases). There are 14 residues in the CDR3. Trimming shortened V by 4 bases and J by 6 bases, and 16 bases separated the two germline ends. Germline V gene data show CDR1 as KGHSH and CDR2 as LQKENI.

The rearrangement uses TRBV2 and TRBJ1-1; D gene uncertain. The CDR3 sequence is 12 residues long. V was shortened by 7 bases and J by 1 base, with 7 bases between the two germline ends. Germline lookup yields CDR1 SNHLY and CDR2 FYNNEI. CDR3 sequence reads: CASTSRNTEAFF. CDR3 DNA: TGTGCCAGCACAAGCAGGAACACTGAAGCTTTCTTT.

The gene calls are TRBV27 and TRBJ2-5, with 15 bases that match TRBD2. The V gene's germline CDR1 is MNHEY and CDR2 SMNVEV (reference sequence). The CDR3 totals 16 residues. The junction had 6 bases not matched to a gene; V was cut back by 5 bases and J by 5 bases. In DNA form, the CDR3 reads TGTGCCAGCAGTCAAGGACTAGCGGGAGGGGGGGAGACCCAGTACTTC. It yields the protein CASSQGLAGGGETQYF.

The V and J genes are TRBV5-1 and TRBJ2-2; tentative D call: TRBD1 (5 bases). V was trimmed by 3 bases and J by 4 bases, leaving 10 bases between them. The CDR3 spans 14 residues. Germline-derived CDR1 and CDR2 are SGHRS and YFSETQ. The CDR3 region has the DNA TGCGCCAGCAGCTCAGGGTTACCCACCGGGGAGCTGTTTTTT. It yields the protein CASSSGLPTGELFF.

The rearrangement uses TRBV28 and TRBJ2-7, with 7 bases fitting TRBD2. The junction had 10 bases not matched to a gene; V was cut back by 8 bases and J by 3 bases. Germline V gives CDR1 MDHEN, CDR2 SYDVKM. The CDR3 covers 14 residues. CDR3 coding DNA: TGTGCCAGCTATGGAAGCGGGGTCATCTACGAGCAGTACTTC. It translates to CASYGSGVIYEQYF.

This clone is classed as large. The chain has TRBV6-5 and TRBJ1-1, with a possible D match to TRBD1 (6 bases). V lost 5 bases, J lost 4 bases, and 11 bases lay in between. Germline V gene lookup returns CDR1 MNHEY and CDR2 SVGAGI. The CDR3 runs to 13 residues. CDR3 residues: CASSKQGVTEAFF. CDR3 in DNA: TGTGCCAGCAGTAAACAGGGTGTCACTGAAGCTTTCTTT.

The V and J genes are TRBV7-8 and TRBJ2-5; D is unresolved. The CDR3 contains 13 residues. The germline V gene encodes CDR1 SGHVS and CDR2 FQNEAQ. Trimming stripped 2 bases from V and 0 bases from J, with 4 bases between. CDR3 loop: CASSLIHQETQYF. The CDR3 DNA is TGTGCCAGCAGCTTAATCCACCAAGAGACCCAGTACTTC.

This chain joins TRBV5-6 and TRBJ1-6, with a weak D call TRBD1 (5 bases). CDR3 size: 14 residues. In germline, CDR1 is SGHDT, CDR2 YYEEEE. V gave up 1 base and J gave up 6 bases, with 8 bases separating them. The CDR3: CASSLRGTNSPLHF. Written as DNA, the CDR3 is TGTGCCAGCAGCTTGCGGGGCACTAATTCACCCCTCCACTTT. The variable domain in full, with the rest retrieved from reference TRBV5-6 and TRBJ1-6, is DAGVTQSPTHLIKTRGQQVTLRCSPKSGHDTVSWYQQALGQGPQFIFQYYEEEERQRGNFPDRFSGHQFPNYSSELNVNALLLGDSALYLCASSLRGTNSPLHFGNGTRLTVT.

The J gene is TRBJ2-1, the V gene TRBV29-1; D might be TRBD1 or TRBD2, each matching 6 bases. V lost 2 bases and J lost 6, with 20 bases in between. The CDR3 runs to 16 residues. The V gene's germline CDR1 is SQVTM and CDR2 ANQGSEA. The CDR3 DNA is TGCAGCGTTGAAAGAAGTGGGGGGCCTCTGGGCAATGAGCAGTTCTTC. It yields the protein CSVERSGGPLGNEQFF.

This clone was found a few times. V is TRBV9 and J is TRBJ1-1; TRBD1 might be the D (5 bases). Trimming stripped 4 bases from V and 0 bases from J, with 13 bases between. The CDR3 spans 15 residues. Germline-derived CDR1 and CDR2 are SGDLS and YYNGEE. The chain's CDR3 is CASSSQTAMNTEAFF. Written as DNA, the CDR3 is TGTGCCAGCAGCTCCCAGACAGCAATGAACACTGAAGCTTTCTTT.

This clone was counted many times. This sequence joins TRBV11-2 and TRBJ1-3; 7 bases align to TRBD1. With 4 bases clipped from V and 2 bases from J, the junction kept 8 bases outside the gene matches. CDR1 is SGHAT, CDR2 FQNNGV, per germline. CDR3 size: 16 residues. CDR3: CASSSQGYGAGNTIYF. The CDR3 DNA sequence: TGTGCCAGCAGCTCACAGGGGTACGGTGCTGGAAACACCATATATTTT.

The rearrangement joins TRBV7-2 to TRBJ2-7, with D hard to call. The V gene lost 3 bases and the J gene lost 4 bases, with 7 bases spanning the gap. This CDR3 region has 12 residues. Looked up from germline, CDR1 is SGHTA and CDR2 is FQGNSA. The CDR3 here is CASSFATYEQYF. For the CDR3, the DNA is TGTGCCAGCAGCTTCGCAACTTACGAGCAGTACTTC.

The table lists this clone with a count of one. At one end the junction does not follow the germline gene, possibly because of a read error. The chain has TRBV6-6 and TRBJ2-1, with D possibly called TRBD1 or TRBD2 (5 bases each). From germline, CDR1 is MNHNY and CDR2 SVGAGI (reference sequence). The CDR3 length is 15 residues. The CDR3 is CASSFGDLAYDEQFF. The CDR3 nucleotides are TGTGCCAGCAGTTTCGGGGACCTTGCCTACGATGAGCAGTTCTTC.

The chain is built from TRBV5-1 and TRBJ2-3; 8 bases map to TRBD1. The junction had 9 bases not matched to a gene; V was cut back by 4 bases and J by 2 bases. This CDR3 comprises 16 residues. Germline loops: CDR1 SGHRS, CDR2 YFSETQ. The chain's CDR3 is CASSVGTGINTDTQYF. As DNA, the CDR3 is TGCGCCAGCAGCGTTGGGACAGGCATAAACACAGATACGCAGTATTTT.

The CDR3 DNA is TGTGCCAGCACTACCATGAGGACAGGGTACATGAACACTGAAGCTTTCTTT. Translated, it gives CASTTMRTGYMNTEAFF. The chain carries TRBV6-9 and TRBJ1-1, with 8 nucleotides matching TRBD1. This CDR3 has 17 residues. Trimming removed 7 bases from V and 0 bases from J; junction bases left unmatched: 13. Germline CDR1 reads MNHGY; CDR2 reads SVAAGI.

The CDR3 coding sequence is TGTGCCATCAGATCTAGCGGGGGTAGCTCCTACGAGCAGTACTTC. This translates into CAIRSSGGSSYEQYF. The chain joins TRBV6-1 to TRBJ2-7, with TRBD2 matching 10 bases. CDR1 MNHNS and CDR2 SASEGT come from the germline V gene. J gave up 0 bases and V 10 bases, and 9 bases lay outside the gene matches. This CDR3 is built from 15 residues.

V usage is TRBV10-3 and J usage is TRBJ2-7; 11 bases agree with TRBD1. Trimming removed 10 bases from V and 3 bases from J; junction bases left unmatched: 2. Per the germline V gene, CDR1 is ENHRY and CDR2 is SYGVKD. This CDR3 is built from 12 residues. CDR3 residues: CATGTGGYEQYF. CDR3 nucleotide sequence: TGTGCCACCGGGACAGGGGGCTACGAGCAGTACTTC.

The chain has TRBV11-2 and TRBJ2-3; 7 positions match TRBD2. Germline CDR1 and CDR2: SGHAT and FQNNGV. Trimming took 4 bases from V and 2 from J; bases not matched to a gene: 12. This CDR3 region has 17 residues. CDR3 sequence reads: CASSSPQEAGLTDTQYF. The CDR3 DNA reads TGTGCCAGCAGCTCACCCCAAGAAGCGGGGCTCACAGATACGCAGTATTTT.

This chain connects TRBV5-4 to TRBJ1-2, with D unclear. The CDR3 sequence is 14 residues long. CDR1 and CDR2 from the germline V gene are SGHNT and YYREEE (reference sequence). V lost 0 bases, J lost 5 bases, and 11 bases lay in between. CDR3 DNA: TGTGCCAGCAGCTTGGGTGAGAGGATTTATGGCTACACCTTC. Its protein is CASSLGERIYGYTF.

This chain joins TRBV5-4 and TRBJ2-1, with no clear D. The CDR3 has 14 amino acids. V lost 3 bases, J lost 6 bases, and 13 bases lay in between. Germline V gives CDR1 SGHNT, CDR2 YYREEE (reference sequence). The CDR3 bases are TGTGCCAGCAGCTGGCCGGACGCCCGCAATGAGCAGTTCTTC. Translating it yields CASSWPDARNEQFF.

This rearrangement joins TRBV6-5 to TRBJ2-7; 8 bases line up with TRBD1. From germline, CDR1 is MNHEY and CDR2 SVGAGI. This CDR3 is 16 amino acids long. J gave up 7 bases and V 2 bases, and 13 bases lay outside the gene matches. CDR3 nucleotide sequence: TGTGCCAGCAGTTACAAGGCAGGGGGCGCTACGGGTGAGCAGTACTTC. Its translation is CASSYKAGGATGEQYF.

The V gene is TRBV5-4, the J gene TRBJ2-7, with no clear D. The CDR3 has 15 amino acids. Deletions cut 1 base from V and 1 base from J, with 12 bases between. Germline CDR1 reads SGHNT; CDR2 reads YYREEE (reference sequence). CDR3 in amino acids: CASSLRPVPSYEQYF. For the CDR3, the DNA is TGTGCCAGCAGCTTGAGGCCAGTTCCATCCTACGAGCAGTACTTC.

The chain combines TRBV4-3 with TRBJ2-1; 9 bases match TRBD2. The trim removed 0 bases at V and 8 bases at J, leaving 11 bases unmatched. Germline-derived CDR1 and CDR2 are LGHNA and YSLEER. CDR3 length: 17 amino acids. The chain's CDR3 is CASSQDGAGGLGYEQFF. In DNA form, the CDR3 reads TGCGCCAGCAGCCAAGACGGGGCGGGGGGGCTTGGTTATGAGCAGTTCTTC.